The 13 T cell receptor beta chains listed next were all sequenced from one sample in a study of blood T cell repertoires in COVID-19. The assay was immunoSEQ multiplex PCR, and TCRdb's table has in-frame clones only and misses some. The sample yields fewer than 250,000 clones, just over 85% seen once. The sequenced sample was PBMCs or T cells enriched from blood (not recorded which). Source of these receptors: a woman in her thirties or forties with acute COVID-19.

The V gene is TRBV19, the J gene TRBJ1-1; D may be TRBD1 (5 bases). The germline V gene encodes CDR1 LNHDA and CDR2 SQIVND (reference sequence). The CDR3 totals 16 residues. V dropped 3 bases and J dropped 1 base, with 15 bases sitting between them. CDR3 nucleotide sequence: TGTGCCAGTAGTATGGGTCGGACCGGGGGGAACACTGAAGCTTTCTTT. It yields the protein CASSMGRTGGNTEAFF.

This chain joins TRBV7-9 and TRBJ2-3; a weak D match, TRBD2 (5 bases). This CDR3 contains 11 residues. Germline assignment: CDR1 SEHNR and CDR2 FQNEAQ (reference sequence). Trimming removed 5 bases from V and 13 bases from J, with 13 bases in between. The CDR3: CASSPGGPEYF. CDR3 sequence (DNA): TGTGCCAGCAGCCCAGGAGGCCCGGAGTATTTT.

The chain combines TRBV15 with TRBJ1-2; 8 nucleotides align to TRBD1. The CDR3 contains 15 residues. Germline V gene lookup returns CDR1 LNHNV and CDR2 YYDKDF (reference sequence). V was clipped by 3 bases and J by 9 bases; unmatched bases: 12. CDR3 residues: CATSRGAGGDRSYTF. The CDR3 nucleotides are TGTGCCACCAGCAGGGGGGCAGGGGGCGACCGGAGCTACACCTTC.

This clone was counted once. The genes are TRBV15 and TRBJ1-5; a weak D match, TRBD1 (6 bases). V lost 7 bases, J lost 5 bases, and 24 bases lay in between. The CDR3 is made up of 17 amino acids. Germline V lookup: CDR1 LNHNV, CDR2 YYDKDF (reference sequence). CDR3 nucleotides: TGTGCCACCACGTCTTTCTGGAAAGGGACACTAGATCAGCCCCAGCATTTT. Protein sequence: CATTSFWKGTLDQPQHF.

This clone was detected only a few times. An end of the junction does not agree with germline; a read error may underlie this. The chain links TRBV25-1 to TRBJ2-1; 7 nucleotides line up with TRBD2. CDR3 length equals 13 residues. Germline CDR1 reads MGHDK; CDR2 reads SYGVNS. In DNA, the CDR3 is TGTGCCAGTAGTGGGGCGGGAGATAATGAGCAGTTCTTC. Its protein is CASSGAGDNEQFF.

In this sample, this clone turned up a few times. The rearrangement joins TRBV10-3 to TRBJ2-1; 8 nucleotides agree with TRBD2. Per the germline V gene, CDR1 is ENHRY and CDR2 is SYGVKD. The V gene end was trimmed by 8 bases and the J gene end by 6 bases; junction bases not matched to a gene: 12. The CDR3 extends over 15 amino acids. The CDR3 nucleotides read TGTGCCATCCAGCCGGGACTCCTAGCGGGCAATGAGCAGTTCTTC. This gives the protein CAIQPGLLAGNEQFF.

This clone came up once. The CDR3 loop is CASSPLSSYNEQFF. In nucleotides, the CDR3 is TGCGCCAGCAGTCCCCTAAGCTCCTACAATGAGCAGTTCTTC. J is TRBJ2-1 and V is TRBV10-1; no clear D gene. CDR3 length: 14 residues. The V end was cut by 5 bases, the J end by 0 bases, with 8 bases between. Germline lookup yields CDR1 WNHNN and CDR2 SYGVQD (reference sequence).

As DNA, the CDR3 is TGTGCCAGTAGTAGGGGACGGGAGCGAGCAGATACGCAGTATTTT. Its translation is CASSRGRERADTQYF. This rearrangement joins TRBV19 to TRBJ2-3, with a possible D match to TRBD2 (6 bases). The V gene lost 4 bases and the J gene lost 4 bases, with 15 bases spanning the gap. The germline V gene has CDR1 LNHDA and CDR2 SQIVND (reference sequence). The CDR3 loop spans 15 amino acids. The full variable domain, with the rest looked up from reference TRBV19 and TRBJ2-3, is DGGITQSPKYLFRKEGQNVTLSCEQNLNHDAMYWYRQDPGQGLRLIYYSQIVNDFQKGDIAEGYSVSREKKESFPLTVTSAQKNPTAFYLCASSRGRERADTQYFGPGTRLTVL.

This rearrangement joins TRBV9 to TRBJ2-1; 13 bases line up with TRBD2. Germline CDR1 SGDLS, CDR2 YYNGEE. This CDR3 is built from 16 residues. V shed 4 bases, J shed 13 bases, and the junction held 14 bases outside the gene matches. CDR3 coding DNA: TGTGCCAGCAGCCCGCACTTACTAGCGGGAGGGCCCGCACAGTTCTTC. This encodes CASSPHLLAGGPAQFF.

The rearrangement links TRBV19 to TRBJ2-1, with TRBD2 matching 15 bases. This CDR3 has 18 amino acids. The germline V gene has CDR1 LNHDA and CDR2 SQIVND (reference sequence). The J segment lost 6 bases and the V segment lost 3 bases, leaving 9 bases of the junction unmatched. The CDR3 nucleotides are TGTGCCAGTAGTATGAGAGGGACTAGCGGGAGGAGGGGCAATGAGCAGTTCTTC. As protein: CASSMRGTSGRRGNEQFF.

J is TRBJ2-4 and V is TRBV7-8; maybe TRBD2 (5 bases). The CDR3 is 14 residues long. With 5 bases removed from V and 5 bases from J, the gap between germline ends came to 13 bases. In germline, CDR1 is SGHVS, CDR2 FQNEAQ. In DNA form, the CDR3 reads TGTGCCAGCAGCAGACGGACCGGGGAAAACATTCAGTACTTC. This codes for CASSRRTGENIQYF.

This clone is labeled as large (0.1 to 1%). The V gene is TRBV28, the J gene TRBJ1-3, with D possibly being TRBD1 (5 bases). This CDR3 spans 15 amino acids. V was shortened by 6 bases and J by 4 bases, with 16 bases between the two germline ends. Germline loops: CDR1 MDHEN, CDR2 SYDVKM. The CDR3 DNA is TGTGCCAGCAGACTAGTCCCGGGGGGAGGAAACACCATATATTTT. It encodes CASRLVPGGGNTIYF.

This rearrangement joins TRBV23-1 to TRBJ2-7; TRBD2 might be the D (5 bases). TRBV23-1 is an ORF, and what it does is uncertain. Trimming left V 8 bases short and J 9 bases short, with 17 bases between. The CDR3 is 12 residues long. The CDR3 here is CASRRAGEGQYF. The CDR3 nucleotides are TGCGCCAGCCGACGCGCCGGTGAGGGGCAGTACTTC.